The 15 T cell receptor beta chains listed next were all sequenced from one sample in a study of OX40 agonist ivuxolimab in advanced cancers. Libraries were prepared through the immunoSEQ multiplex PCR assay. TCRdb provides this immuneACCESS table in a form limited to in-frame rearrangements. Some clones are lacking; in checked studies, under half of them reflect an unresolved V gene, and why the rest are absent is not known. The sample has tens of thousands of clones on record, 80% to 95% of them singletons. 13% of the sample goes to the ten largest clones. The sample was CD4+ or CD8+ T cells sorted from blood, taken in a trial of the OX40 agonist ivuxolimab. Source of these receptors: an adult with an advanced solid tumor such as melanoma, head and neck, liver or kidney cancer.

This clone came up once. The V and J genes are TRBV7-9 and TRBJ2-2; a weak D match, TRBD1 (6 bases). V was pared by 6 bases and J by 3 bases, with 17 bases between. Per germline, CDR1 SEHNR and CDR2 FQNEAQ (reference sequence). The CDR3 has 16 amino acids. For the CDR3, the DNA is TGTGCCAGCAGAAAAGCCGGGACACCCGACACCGGGGAGCTGTTTTTT. This sequence encodes CASRKAGTPDTGELFF.

This clone has more than one count but fewer than ten. The rearrangement uses TRBV5-5 and TRBJ2-7; TRBD1 might be the D (5 bases). Between the trimmed V and J ends, which lost 1 base and 2 bases, there was a span of 10 bases. The CDR3 has 14 amino acids. CDR1 and CDR2 from the germline V gene are SGHKS and YYEKEE (reference sequence). In DNA, the CDR3 is TGTGCCAGCAGCTTGCGAAAGGGGACCTACGAGCAGTACTTC. Protein sequence: CASSLRKGTYEQYF.

This clone appeared a few times. V usage is TRBV28 and J usage is TRBJ1-2, with D unclear. V was clipped by 8 bases and J by 4 bases, with 2 bases between them. In germline, CDR1 is MDHEN, CDR2 SYDVKM. The CDR3 runs 9 residues. CDR3 nucleotide sequence: TGTGCCAGCTTCTATGGCTACACCTTC. It specifies CASFYGYTF.

The gene calls are TRBV13 and TRBJ1-2; tentatively, D is TRBD1 (5 bases). The germline CDR1 and CDR2 sequences are PRHDT and FYEKMQ (reference sequence). The V end was cut by 5 bases, the J end by 0 bases, with 13 bases between. The CDR3 covers 15 residues. CDR3 in amino acids: CASSPWGQANYGYTF. For the CDR3, the DNA is TGTGCCAGCAGCCCGTGGGGCCAAGCTAACTATGGCTACACCTTC. Using reference TRBV13 and TRBJ1-2 for the parts outside the CDR3, the full variable domain is AAGVIQSPRHLIKEKRETATLKCYPIPRHDTVYWYQQGPGQDPQFLISFYEKMQSDKGSIPDRFSAQQFSDYHSELNMSSLELGDSALYFCASSPWGQANYGYTFGSGTRLTVV.

V gene TRBV7-2 combines with J gene TRBJ1-5, with 7 bases that match TRBD1. V gave up 5 bases and J gave up 3 bases; unmatched junction bases: 4. Germline lookup yields CDR1 SGHTA and CDR2 FQGNSA. The CDR3 has 14 amino acids. CDR3 sequence reads: CASSPTGHNQPQHF. The DNA for the CDR3 is TGTGCCAGCAGCCCGACAGGGCACAATCAGCCCCAGCATTTT.

The genes are TRBV6-5 and TRBJ1-5; D is ambiguous. Deletions cut 5 bases from V and 9 bases from J, with 14 bases between. This CDR3 has 13 amino acids. From germline, CDR1 is MNHEY and CDR2 SVGAGI. The CDR3 nucleotides are TGTGCCAGCAGTAAGACCGGTCTAGGGCCCCAGCATTTT. Translating it yields CASSKTGLGPQHF.

The gene calls are TRBV27 and TRBJ2-5; D is possibly TRBD2 (5 bases). CDR1 is MNHEY, CDR2 SMNVEV, per germline (reference sequence). The CDR3 is made up of 12 amino acids. The V end was cut by 6 bases, the J end by 7 bases, with 12 bases between. The CDR3 here is CASSAGLGTQYF. The CDR3 nucleotides read TGTGCCAGCAGCGCGGGCCTCGGGACCCAGTACTTC.

This chain links TRBV7-9 with TRBJ1-2; 9 positions match TRBD1. CDR3 length: 16 amino acids. With V trimmed by 2 bases and J by 3 bases, 7 bases remained unmatched. The germline CDR1 and CDR2 sequences are SEHNR and FQNEAQ (reference sequence). Here the CDR3 reads CASSLPGQGVHYGYTF. As DNA, the CDR3 is TGTGCCAGCAGCTTACCGGGACAGGGTGTGCACTATGGCTACACCTTC.

The V gene is TRBV27, the J gene TRBJ1-6; D is perhaps TRBD1 (6 bases). Trimming took off 2 bases at V and 8 bases at J, with 13 bases between the two ends. The CDR3 covers 15 residues. Germline assignment: CDR1 MNHEY and CDR2 SMNVEV (reference sequence). The DNA for the CDR3 is TGTGCCAGCAGTTTAAACGGGGGGCTTTATTCACCCCTCCACTTT. Its translation is CASSLNGGLYSPLHF.

V and J are TRBV5-1 and TRBJ1-2; 8 nucleotides agree with TRBD1. Losses at the gene ends were 4 bases for V and 5 bases for J; bases not matched to a gene: 19. The CDR3 spans 18 residues. Germline lookup yields CDR1 SGHRS and CDR2 YFSETQ. CDR3 amino acids: CASSPLPGQVLDRYGYTF. CDR3 DNA: TGCGCCAGCAGCCCCCTCCCGGGACAGGTTTTAGATCGGTATGGCTACACCTTC.

The chain recombines TRBV27 with TRBJ1-2; possible D gene TRBD1, 6 bases. The CDR3 has 15 amino acids. With 2 bases removed from V and 3 bases from J, the gap between germline ends came to 13 bases. Germline CDR1 reads MNHEY; CDR2 reads SMNVEV (reference sequence). CDR3 DNA: TGTGCCAGCAGTTTAAGATATGCAGGGGACTATGGCTACACCTTC. This encodes CASSLRYAGDYGYTF.

V and J are TRBV2 and TRBJ2-2, with 8 bases matching TRBD2. This CDR3 is 21 amino acids long. The V and J ends lost 3 bases and 9 bases, in that order; junction bases with no gene match: 27. Germline V gives CDR1 SNHLY, CDR2 FYNNEI. In DNA, the CDR3 is TGTGCCAGCAGTGAGGGTCGCCGATCGGGTCGGACTAGCTATGGGGCCAGGGAGCTGTTTTTT. It yields the protein CASSEGRRSGRTSYGARELFF.

Notes on this clone: The germline gene is not matched at one end of the junction; a read error may be the cause. The chain has TRBV10-2 and TRBJ1-5; TRBD1 is a possible D gene (5 bases). The germline CDR1 and CDR2 sequences are WSHSY and SAAADI. CDR3 size: 14 residues. CDR3 in amino acids: CAGSTGFGNQPQHF. DNA of the CDR3: TGCGCCGGCAGTACAGGATTCGGCAATCAGCCCCAGCATTTT.

This rearrangement joins TRBV4-3 to TRBJ2-1, with 7 bases that match TRBD2. CDR1 is LGHNA, CDR2 YSLEER, per germline. This CDR3 has 16 amino acids. The ends lost 5 bases at V and 4 bases at J; junction bases unmatched: 11. The CDR3 DNA reads as TGCGCCAGCAGCGGGGCGGGAGAGCGGGGTTACAATGAGCAGTTCTTC. It is translated as CASSGAGERGYNEQFF.

This clone has just one count. The V gene is TRBV6-5, the J gene TRBJ1-2; D uncertain. Germline assignment: CDR1 MNHEY and CDR2 SVGAGI. Trimming took off 5 bases at V and 4 bases at J, with 14 bases between the two ends. CDR3 size: 14 residues. The CDR3 protein is CASSESGLTYGYTF. CDR3 bases: TGTGCCAGCAGTGAAAGTGGCCTCACCTATGGCTACACCTTC.